This T cell receptor (beta chain) is drawn from a study of human T cells and chemical hapten exposure. Overall study context: A patient group, mainly female, showed alopecia areata, totalis or universalis.

MiXCR, run by TCRdb on the RACE reads, gives a single entry per CDR3 protein. Of over 300,000 distinct CDR3 sequences listed, approximately 5.1% are singletons. A few counts support this clonotype. Time point indicated: pre-sensitization, week 0. Treatment given: therapeutic diphenylcyclopropenone sensitization with weekly scalp DPC. The starting material was whole blood, obtained in connection with sensitization to the hapten diphenylcyclopropenone (DPC). The sequence was collected from a woman aged 50 to 60 with alopecia areata. Some clones in this sample may be carry-over from other donors' samples.

This CDR3 reads CSANPSGRNTEAFF. CDR3 coding DNA: TGCAGTGCTAACCCATCGGGCAGGAACACTGAAGCTTTCTTT. V gene TRBV20-1 combines with J gene TRBJ1-1; unclear D gene. CDR1 DFQATT and CDR2 SNEGSKA come from the germline V gene (reference sequence). The V and J ends lost 4 bases and 1 base respectively, with 13 bases between them. The length of the CDR3 is 14 residues.